Following are 26 T cell receptor beta chains from one sample sequenced in a study of CD4+ T cells in melanoma. Repertoires were generated with immunoSEQ multiplex PCR, while TCRdb's copy carries only in-frame clones and drops some. The sample gives about 6,900 clones, around 71% of which show up once; roughly a fifth is in the top ten. The source material was cells from a culture (not recorded whether cultured in vitro). Every receptor here comes from a human donor with melanoma.

This clone was detected a few times. The chain couples TRBV5-1 to TRBJ1-5; D uncertain. The CDR3 totals 16 residues. The V and J ends lost 4 bases and 3 bases respectively, with 17 bases between them. CDR1 SGHRS and CDR2 YFSETQ come from the germline V gene. The CDR3 nucleotides read TGCGCCAGCAGCCTAGACGGGCGGAGGTACAATCAGCCCCAGCATTTT. Protein product: CASSLDGRRYNQPQHF.

This clone was detected a few times. This CDR3 reads CASSLGGTTSGANVLTF. CDR3 nucleotides: TGCGCCAGCAGCTTGGGCGGGACAACCTCTGGGGCCAACGTCCTGACTTTC. The chain joins TRBV5-1 to TRBJ2-6, with D perhaps assigned TRBD1 or TRBD2 (6 bases each). Germline CDR1 is SGHRS and CDR2 is YFSETQ. The CDR3 consists of 17 residues. Trimming took 0 bases from V and 0 from J, leaving 10 bases between them.

This chain joins TRBV2 and TRBJ2-7, with D possibly TRBD1 on 6 matching bases. The V gene's germline CDR1 is SNHLY and CDR2 FYNNEI. The CDR3 is made up of 15 amino acids. Between the trimmed V and J ends, which lost 6 bases and 6 bases, there was a span of 21 bases. The CDR3 bases are TGTGCCAGCAGAAACAGGGCCAGCAGTTTGCCCGAGCAGTACTTC. Its translation is CASRNRASSLPEQYF.

This chain links TRBV9 with TRBJ2-5; TRBD2 agrees at 7 bases. The CDR3 contains 16 residues. Germline loops: CDR1 SGDLS, CDR2 YYNGEE. V dropped 3 bases and J dropped 1; count of bases not matched to a gene: 9. The DNA of the CDR3 is TGTGCCAGCAGCGAAATGGGAGGGCAAAGCCAAGAGACCCAGTACTTC. Amino acid sequence: CASSEMGGQSQETQYF.

This chain uses TRBV9 with TRBJ1-2; TRBD1 matches 9 bases. Germline V CDR1 and CDR2: SGDLS, YYNGEE. J was trimmed by 4 bases and V by 3 bases; bases with no gene match: 13. The CDR3 is 17 amino acids. CDR3 residues: CASSDPLTQGAFYGYTF. Written as DNA, the CDR3 is TGTGCCAGCAGCGACCCATTAACACAGGGGGCGTTCTATGGCTACACCTTC.

The rearrangement joins TRBV4-1 to TRBJ2-1, with D possibly being TRBD2 (6 bases). V was cut by 3 bases and J by 0 bases, with 18 bases left in between. Germline CDR1 reads MGHRA; CDR2 reads YSYEKL. There are 18 residues in the CDR3. CDR3: CASSHLRSSGASYNEQFF. The CDR3 DNA reads as TGCGCCAGCAGCCACCTCCGAAGTAGCGGTGCCTCCTACAATGAGCAGTTCTTC.

By sample fraction, this clone is medium-sized. The chain uses TRBV7-8 and TRBJ1-1, with 8 bases that match TRBD1. Trimming removed 5 bases from V and 5 bases from J; junction bases left unmatched: 13. Germline CDR1 and CDR2: SGHVS and FQNEAQ. This CDR3 has 16 amino acids. CDR3 region: CASSTGPGGTSTEAFF. The CDR3 bases are TGTGCCAGCAGCACAGGCCCAGGGGGCACATCAACTGAAGCTTTCTTT.

The gene calls are TRBV7-2 and TRBJ2-1; TRBD2 might be the D (5 bases). Germline values: CDR1 SGHTA, CDR2 FQGNSA. The V end was cut by 5 bases, the J end by 9 bases, with 8 bases between. The CDR3 runs 11 residues. CDR3 protein: CASSQGSEQFF. CDR3 sequence (DNA): TGTGCCAGCAGCCAAGGGAGTGAGCAGTTCTTC.

The chain combines TRBV9 with TRBJ2-7; a possible D gene is TRBD2 (6 bases). The V end was cut by 4 bases, the J end by 1 base, with 15 bases between. Germline-derived CDR1 and CDR2 are SGDLS and YYNGEE. This CDR3 has 15 amino acids. The chain's CDR3 is CASSLSGGFSYEQYF. The CDR3 DNA reads as TGTGCCAGCAGCCTCTCTGGGGGGTTTTCCTACGAGCAGTACTTC.

This clone is deemed medium-sized. The chain joins TRBV18 to TRBJ2-7; D could derive from TRBD1 or TRBD2 (5 bases each). Germline CDR1 and CDR2: KGHSH and LQKENI. The CDR3 loop spans 15 amino acids. Trimming pared 0 bases from V and 0 bases from J, leaving 9 bases between. The CDR3 reads CASSPPGPGSYEQYF. Here the CDR3 DNA reads TGTGCCAGCTCACCACCGGGACCGGGCTCCTACGAGCAGTACTTC. Supplemented by reference TRBV18 and TRBJ2-7, the full variable domain reads NAGVMQNPRHLVRRRGQEARLRCSPMKGHSHVYWYRQLPEEGLKFMVYLQKENIIDESGMPKERFSAEFPKEGPSILRIQQVVRGDSAAYFCASSPPGPGSYEQYFGPGTRLTVT.

The CDR3 loop reads CASTRDSSYEQYF. The DNA for the CDR3 is TGTGCCAGCACCCGGGACAGCTCCTACGAGCAGTACTTC. V gene TRBV12-3 or TRBV12-4 combines with J gene TRBJ2-7; 7 bases line up with TRBD1. This CDR3 contains 13 residues. The junction had 3 bases not matched to a gene; V was cut back by 7 bases and J by 0 bases.

The chain carries TRBV2 and TRBJ2-2, with TRBD1 matching over 7 bases. The V and J ends lost 4 bases and 2 bases, in that order; junction bases with no gene match: 4. The V gene's germline CDR1 is SNHLY and CDR2 FYNNEI. The CDR3 consists of 15 residues. The CDR3 loop is CASSGGTANTGELFF. The CDR3 nucleotides read TGTGCCAGCAGTGGGGGGACAGCAAACACCGGGGAGCTGTTTTTT. Based on the CDR3 plus reference TRBV2 and TRBJ2-2, the full variable domain is EPEVTQTPSHQVTQMGQEVILRCVPISNHLYFYWYRQILGQKVEFLVSFYNNEISEKSEIFDDQFSVERPDGSNFTLKIRSTKLEDSAMYFCASSGGTANTGELFFGEGSRLTVL.

The rearrangement links TRBV7-3 to TRBJ1-5; no clear D. Germline V gene sequence: CDR1 SGHTA, CDR2 FQGTGA. The CDR3 has 11 residues. Trimming took off 8 bases at V and 11 bases at J, with 13 bases between the two ends. The CDR3 bases are TGTGCCAGCTGGAGGAAATCAGCCCAGCATTTT. It encodes CASWRKSAQHF.

The chain has TRBV6-5 and TRBJ1-4; 7 nucleotides match TRBD1. Per the germline V gene, CDR1 is MNHEY and CDR2 is SVGAGI. V was pared by 5 bases and J by 7 bases, with 7 bases of the junction left unmatched. CDR3 length: 14 residues. Written as DNA, the CDR3 is TGTGCCAGCAGTAGACAGGGTCGGGGTGAAAAACTGTTTTTT. This sequence encodes CASSRQGRGEKLFF.

This rearrangement joins TRBV19 to TRBJ2-7; D is unclear. The V and J ends lost 3 bases and 6 bases respectively, with 15 bases between them. Germline CDR1 LNHDA, CDR2 SQIVND (reference sequence). The CDR3 contains 14 residues. CDR3 nucleotide sequence: TGTGCCAGTAGTATCTCTTTGCACACGGCCGAGCAGTACTTC. As protein: CASSISLHTAEQYF. Combining the CDR3 with reference TRBV19 and TRBJ2-7 gives the whole variable domain DGGITQSPKYLFRKEGQNVTLSCEQNLNHDAMYWYRQDPGQGLRLIYYSQIVNDFQKGDIAEGYSVSREKKESFPLTVTSAQKNPTAFYLCASSISLHTAEQYFGPGTRLTVT.

This CDR3 reads CASSTGGRADTQYF. The DNA of the CDR3 is TGCGCCAGCAGCACAGGGGGCAGGGCAGATACGCAGTATTTT. V and J are TRBV5-1 and TRBJ2-3; 9 bases align to TRBD1. The V gene's germline CDR1 is SGHRS and CDR2 YFSETQ. The CDR3 runs to 14 residues. V shed 4 bases and J 4 bases; nucleotides not matched to a gene: 4. Looking up the rest from reference TRBV5-1 and TRBJ2-3 gives the full variable domain: KAGVTQTPRYLIKTRGQQVTLSCSPISGHRSVSWYQQTPGQGLQFLFEYFSETQRNKGNFPGRFSGRQFSNSRSEMNVSTLELGDSALYLCASSTGGRADTQYFGPGTRLTVL.

This clone counts as medium-sized. This chain joins TRBV30 and TRBJ2-7; 8 nucleotides match TRBD1. The CDR3 has 15 residues. Trimming removed 3 bases from V and 1 base from J; junction bases left unmatched: 8. Germline-derived CDR1 and CDR2 are GTSNPN and SVGIG (reference sequence). For the CDR3, the DNA is TGTGCCTGGAGAGCCGGGACAGGTTCGTCCTACGAGCAGTACTTC. This encodes CAWRAGTGSSYEQYF.

The chain is built from TRBV2 and TRBJ1-5; unclear D gene. V lost 1 base and J lost 7, with 8 bases in between. Germline-derived CDR1 and CDR2 are SNHLY and FYNNEI. CDR3 length: 13 residues. CDR3 amino acids: CASSEGEEQPQHF. CDR3 sequence (DNA): TGTGCCAGCAGTGAAGGCGAAGAACAGCCCCAGCATTTT. The entire variable domain, with the rest obtained from reference TRBV2 and TRBJ1-5, is as follows: EPEVTQTPSHQVTQMGQEVILRCVPISNHLYFYWYRQILGQKVEFLVSFYNNEISEKSEIFDDQFSVERPDGSNFTLKIRSTKLEDSAMYFCASSEGEEQPQHFGDGTRLSIL.

This clone has just a few counts. Distinct nucleotide sequences in the sample also encode this CDR3. The gene calls are TRBV9 and TRBJ2-7; D is ambiguous. Trimming removed 0 bases from V and 3 bases from J, with 7 bases in between. This CDR3 region has 13 residues. Germline V gene data show CDR1 as SGDLS and CDR2 as YYNGEE. The CDR3 region has the DNA TGTGCCAGCAGCGTAGAGGGAAGCTACGAGCAGTACTTC. Protein sequence: CASSVEGSYEQYF.

This chain uses TRBV9 with TRBJ2-1, with D perhaps TRBD1 or TRBD2 (5 bases each). With 4 bases removed from V and 2 bases from J, the gap between germline ends came to 13 bases. The germline V gene has CDR1 SGDLS and CDR2 YYNGEE. The CDR3 spans 15 residues. The CDR3 DNA is TGTGCCAGCAGCAGAGGGGAGAGAACCTACAATGAGCAGTTCTTC. The encoded protein is CASSRGERTYNEQFF.

The rearrangement joins TRBV12-3 or TRBV12-4 to TRBJ1-1; 7 bases line up with TRBD1. With 2 bases clipped from V and 4 bases from J, the junction kept 1 base outside the gene matches. This CDR3 is 13 amino acids long. The DNA for the CDR3 is TGTGCCAGCAGTTTACAGGGGGGCACTGAAGCTTTCTTT. Translating gives CASSLQGGTEAFF.

In this sample, this clone turned up a few times. The chain couples TRBV5-4 to TRBJ1-6; D remains ambiguous. Per germline, CDR1 SGHNT and CDR2 YYREEE (reference sequence). The CDR3 consists of 12 residues. Trimming pared 5 bases from V and 9 bases from J, leaving 9 bases between. The CDR3 DNA follows: TGTGCCAGCAGACGGGAGAGTTCACCCCTCCACTTT. Translating it yields CASRRESSPLHF. The full variable domain, with the rest looked up from reference TRBV5-4 and TRBJ1-6, is ETGVTQSPTHLIKTRGQQVTLRCSSQSGHNTVSWYQQALGQGPQFIFQYYREEENGRGNFPPRFSGLQFPNYSSELNVNALELDDSALYLCASRRESSPLHFGNGTRLTVT.

In nucleotides, the CDR3 is TGTGCCAGCACCGCCACAGGGTATCGAGGGTCACCCCTCCACTTT. Its protein product is CASTATGYRGSPLHF. This chain joins TRBV11-1 and TRBJ1-6, with a tentative D call TRBD1 (6 bases). V was clipped by 7 bases and J by 10 bases, with 20 bases between them. The V gene's germline CDR1 is SGHAT and CDR2 FQDESV (reference sequence). This CDR3 has 15 residues.

The chain combines TRBV19 with TRBJ1-2, with unresolved D. With 0 bases removed from V and 2 bases from J, the gap between germline ends came to 7 bases. Germline V lookup: CDR1 LNHDA, CDR2 SQIVND (reference sequence). This CDR3 contains 14 residues. The CDR3 DNA is TGTGCCAGTAGTATAGATGGCGGGAACTATGGCTACACCTTC. Translated: CASSIDGGNYGYTF.

By share, this clone counts as medium-sized. Sequence at one end of the junction differs from germline and may be a read error. The V gene is TRBV25-1, the J gene TRBJ1-2; D remains unclear. The germline CDR1 and CDR2 sequences are MGHDK and SYGVNS. This CDR3 has 11 amino acids. CDR3 nucleotide sequence: TGTGCCAGCGGACCGGACTACGGCTACACCTTC. This sequence encodes CASGPDYGYTF.

V and J are TRBV30 and TRBJ1-2, with 10 bases that match TRBD1. The CDR3 sequence is 13 residues long. Losses at the gene ends were 4 bases for V and 3 bases for J; bases not matched to a gene: 2. Germline CDR1 and CDR2: GTSNPN and SVGIG (reference sequence). The CDR3 sequence is CAWKDRGHYGYTF. The CDR3 DNA sequence: TGTGCCTGGAAAGACAGGGGGCACTATGGCTACACCTTC.